Presented here are 30 T cell receptor beta chains from one specimen sequenced in a study of blood T cell repertoires in COVID-19. Libraries were prepared by immunoSEQ multiplex PCR; TCRdb keeps only in-frame clonotypes and omits some of them. The sample consists of over 200,000 clones, 80% to 90% of them appearing once. The source material was PBMCs or T cells enriched from blood (not recorded which). The receptors were gathered from a woman in her 30s who had been exposed to COVID-19.

The V and J genes are TRBV24-1 and TRBJ2-1, with 10 bases that match TRBD1. V lost 5 bases to trimming and J lost 7 bases; unmatched junction nucleotides: 13. Germline V gene lookup returns CDR1 KGHDR and CDR2 SFDVKD. This CDR3 region has 17 residues. In DNA form, the CDR3 reads TGTGCCACCAGTGGCCTCCCCCCCGGGACAGGGGTAAATGAGCAGTTCTTC. It specifies CATSGLPPGTGVNEQFF.

The chain is built from TRBV25-1 and TRBJ1-3, with TRBD1 matching 11 bases. Germline V CDR1 and CDR2: MGHDK, SYGVNS. After removal of 6 bases from V and 3 bases from J, the junction contained 10 bases not matched to a gene. This CDR3 is built from 17 residues. In DNA, the CDR3 is TGTGCCAGCAGGTCTCGGGGACAGGGGGTTAGTGGAAACACCATATATTTT. The encoded protein is CASRSRGQGVSGNTIYF.

The gene calls are TRBV11-2 and TRBJ2-1; TRBD1 aligns across 7 bases. After removal of 4 bases from V and 8 bases from J, the junction contained 11 bases not matched to a gene. This CDR3 contains 15 residues. Germline-derived CDR1 and CDR2 are SGHAT and FQNNGV. The CDR3 DNA follows: TGTGCCAGCAGCTGGGGCCCGAGGGGGCAGGATGAGCAGTTCTTC. This gives the protein CASSWGPRGQDEQFF. The entire variable domain, with the rest obtained from reference TRBV11-2 and TRBJ2-1, is as follows: EAGVAQSPRYKIIEKRQSVAFWCNPISGHATLYWYQQILGQGPKLLIQFQNNGVVDDSQLPKDRFSAERLKGVDSTLKIQPAKLEDSAVYLCASSWGPRGQDEQFFGPGTRLTVL.

The V and J genes are TRBV7-2 and TRBJ1-1; tentatively, D is TRBD1 (6 bases). V shed 3 bases and J shed 6 bases, with 20 bases lying between them. The germline V gene has CDR1 SGHTA and CDR2 FQGNSA. This CDR3 region has 16 residues. The CDR3 here is CASSLHILQGFAEAFF. In DNA form, the CDR3 reads TGTGCCAGCAGCTTGCATATCCTACAGGGTTTCGCTGAAGCTTTCTTT.

V is TRBV4-1 and J is TRBJ2-7; 7 nucleotides align to TRBD1. The CDR3 is 14 residues long. Trimming at V came to 4 bases and at J to 5 bases, leaving 8 bases not matched to a gene. The V gene's germline CDR1 is MGHRA and CDR2 YSYEKL. The CDR3 spells CASSLQDRADEQYF. The CDR3 DNA reads TGCGCCAGCAGCCTCCAAGACAGGGCTGACGAGCAGTACTTC.

This clone was counted once. The chain combines TRBV5-6 with TRBJ2-1; 10 bases fit TRBD1. CDR1 is SGHDT and CDR2 is YYEEEE in the germline V gene. The CDR3 loop spans 16 amino acids. V lost 1 base and J lost 4; bases outside the gene matches: 5. The CDR3 DNA sequence: TGTGCCAGCAGCTTGAGCGGACAGGGGGTGTACAATGAGCAGTTCTTC. Encoded protein: CASSLSGQGVYNEQFF.

The chain carries TRBV27 and TRBJ1-2; 9 nucleotides line up with TRBD1. V gave up 5 bases and J gave up 4 bases; unmatched junction bases: 5. The germline CDR1 and CDR2 sequences are MNHEY and SMNVEV (reference sequence). The CDR3 is 14 residues long. The CDR3, as DNA: TGTGCCAGCAGTAGCCCGACAGGGGGCTATGGCTACACCTTC. Residues: CASSSPTGGYGYTF.

This chain connects TRBV3-1 (or the pseudogene TRBV3-2) to TRBJ2-2, with TRBD2 identical over 11 bases. V trimming: 4 bases; J trimming: 6 bases; junction bases outside the gene matches: 4. The CDR3 length is 15 residues. CDR1 is LGHDT and CDR2 is YNNKEL in the germline V gene (reference sequence). CDR3 sequence reads: CASSRTSGFAGELFF. The CDR3 DNA is TGTGCCAGCAGCCGGACTAGCGGGTTCGCCGGGGAGCTGTTTTTT.

The rearrangement joins TRBV27 to TRBJ2-1; a possible D gene is TRBD2 (6 bases). The CDR3 has 12 amino acids. Per the germline V gene, CDR1 is MNHEY and CDR2 is SMNVEV (reference sequence). Trimming took off 6 bases at V and 5 bases at J, with 8 bases between the two ends. CDR3 in DNA: TGTGCCAGCAGCCGGACTAACAATGAGCAGTTCTTC. Translated: CASSRTNNEQFF.

The gene calls are TRBV14 and TRBJ2-5, with no clear D. CDR3 size: 13 residues. Germline lookup yields CDR1 SGHDN and CDR2 FVKESK. Trimming shortened V by 4 bases and J by 5 bases, and 11 bases separated the two germline ends. CDR3 coding DNA: TGTGCCAGCAGCCCTACTATTTTCGAGACCCAGTACTTC. This sequence encodes CASSPTIFETQYF.

This clone was counted between two and nine times. CDR3 region: CASSNAPGTGGFTLHF. CDR3 in DNA: TGTGCCAGCAGCAACGCTCCCGGGACAGGGGGTTTCACCCTCCACTTT. V usage is TRBV21-1 and J usage is TRBJ1-6; the D segment call TRBD1 is taken from the table without a DNA check. TRBV21-1 has pseudogene status. This CDR3 comprises 16 residues.

V gene TRBV7-7 combines with J gene TRBJ2-2; the match to TRBD1 covers 7 bases. From germline, CDR1 is SSHAT and CDR2 FNYEAQ (reference sequence). The CDR3 is made up of 14 amino acids. Germline trimming cut 5 bases from V and 5 bases from J; bases unmatched to any gene: 5. DNA of the CDR3: TGTGCCAGCAGCATGGACAGGAGTACCGGGGAGCTGTTTTTT. This translates into CASSMDRSTGELFF. The full variable domain, in which reference TRBV7-7 and TRBJ2-2 provide the parts outside the CDR3, is GAGVSQSPRYKVTKRGQDVTLRCDPISSHATLYWYQQALGQGPEFLTYFNYEAQPDKSGLPSDRFSAERPEGSISTLTIQRTEQRDSAMYRCASSMDRSTGELFFGEGSRLTVL.

The rearrangement uses TRBV5-5 and TRBJ2-2; 9 bases line up with TRBD2. V lost 4 bases and J lost 6; bases outside the gene matches: 16. This CDR3 has 18 residues. Germline CDR1 SGHKS, CDR2 YYEKEE (reference sequence). Here the CDR3 reads CASSLYDFAGGPAGELFF. CDR3 bases: TGTGCCAGCAGCCTATACGACTTTGCGGGGGGGCCCGCCGGGGAGCTGTTTTTT.

J is TRBJ2-7 and V is TRBV5-1, with TRBD1 matching 7 bases. Germline trimming cut 0 bases from V and 5 bases from J; bases unmatched to any gene: 5. Germline values: CDR1 SGHRS, CDR2 YFSETQ. The CDR3 runs to 14 residues. CDR3 DNA: TGCGCCAGCAGCTTGGGACAGGGATACGACGAGCAGTACTTC. Its protein product is CASSLGQGYDEQYF.

The chain couples TRBV19 to TRBJ2-7, with a tentative D call TRBD1 (6 bases). V was cut by 5 bases and J by 4 bases, with 15 bases left in between. The CDR3 loop spans 14 amino acids. Per the germline V gene, CDR1 is LNHDA and CDR2 is SQIVND (reference sequence). The CDR3 DNA sequence: TGTGCCAGTAGTGGAGGTTGGGGGCATTACGAGCAGTACTTC. This translates into CASSGGWGHYEQYF.

There are a few counts of this clone. The chain carries TRBV5-4 and TRBJ2-1; 9 bases line up with TRBD1. The CDR3 consists of 15 residues. V was pared by 5 bases and J by 6 bases, with 9 bases of the junction left unmatched. CDR1 is SGHNT and CDR2 is YYREEE in the germline V gene (reference sequence). CDR3 amino acids: CASSTPGQGVNEQFF. The CDR3 DNA reads as TGTGCCAGCAGTACGCCGGGACAGGGCGTCAATGAGCAGTTCTTC.

A single count supports this clone. The chain uses TRBV28 and TRBJ2-3; D is perhaps TRBD2 (5 bases). Germline CDR1 and CDR2: MDHEN and SYDVKM. The V end was cut by 7 bases, the J end by 4 bases, with 24 bases between. The CDR3 has 17 residues. This CDR3 reads CASTSPGGRGVADTQYF. The DNA of the CDR3 is TGTGCCAGCACCAGTCCAGGTGGGAGAGGAGTCGCAGATACGCAGTATTTT. Variable domain in full (rest from reference TRBV28 and TRBJ2-3): DVKVTQSSRYLVKRTGEKVFLECVQDMDHENMFWYRQDPGLGLRLIYFSYDVKMKEKGDIPEGYSVSREKKERFSLILESASTNQTSMYLCASTSPGGRGVADTQYFGPGTRLTVL.

This rearrangement joins TRBV10-3 to TRBJ2-2, with a tentative D call TRBD1 (5 bases). V was trimmed by 6 bases and J by 4 bases, leaving 12 bases between them. The germline CDR1 and CDR2 sequences are ENHRY and SYGVKD. The CDR3 runs to 14 residues. The CDR3 here is CAIRGARSTGELFF. For the CDR3, the DNA is TGTGCCATCAGAGGGGCCCGTTCCACCGGGGAGCTGTTTTTT.

The CDR3 reads CASSLLQGEDYGYTF. The CDR3 DNA is TGTGCCAGCTCACTCTTACAGGGGGAAGACTATGGCTACACCTTC. The chain uses TRBV18 and TRBJ1-2; 8 bases are a match to TRBD1. J was trimmed by 3 bases and V by 4 bases; bases with no gene match: 7. This CDR3 region has 15 residues. CDR1 and CDR2 from the germline V gene are KGHSH and LQKENI.

The rearrangement joins TRBV30 to TRBJ1-2, with D possibly being TRBD1 (6 bases). The V and J ends lost 1 base and 4 bases respectively, with 7 bases between them. CDR1 and CDR2 (germline): GTSNPN, SVGIG (reference sequence). The CDR3 runs 12 residues. The CDR3: CAWSGQAYGYTF. The CDR3 coding sequence is TGTGCCTGGAGTGGACAGGCCTATGGCTACACCTTC.

This clone appeared once. The chain combines TRBV7-2 with TRBJ2-7, with D unresolved. Per the germline V gene, CDR1 is SGHTA and CDR2 is FQGNSA. The CDR3 totals 15 residues. Trimming shortened V by 1 base and J by 4 bases, and 14 bases separated the two germline ends. The CDR3 nucleotides read TGTGCCAGCAGCTTAGTTTACCGCCAGGATTACGAGCAGTACTTC. Translation gives CASSLVYRQDYEQYF.

The CDR3 nucleotides are TGTGCCAGCAGTTACCGACAGGGGCCAGGCTATGGCTACACCTTC. Translation: CASSYRQGPGYGYTF. This chain joins TRBV27 and TRBJ1-2; 8 bases fit TRBD1. V trimming: 4 bases; J trimming: 4 bases; junction bases outside the gene matches: 8. Germline CDR1 reads MNHEY; CDR2 reads SMNVEV (reference sequence). This CDR3 region has 15 residues.

The CDR3: CASSFAPGQGQETQYF. CDR3 DNA: TGCGCCAGCAGCTTCGCTCCGGGACAGGGACAAGAGACCCAGTACTTC. The J gene is TRBJ2-5, the V gene TRBV5-1; 9 bases map to TRBD1. This CDR3 is 16 amino acids long. Germline CDR1 SGHRS, CDR2 YFSETQ. Unmatched junction bases numbered 7, after V lost 2 bases and J lost 2 bases.

The rearrangement joins TRBV2 to TRBJ1-6, with 7 bases identical to TRBD1. In germline, CDR1 is SNHLY, CDR2 FYNNEI. J gave up 10 bases and V 6 bases, and 9 bases lay outside the gene matches. The CDR3 runs to 14 residues. The CDR3 nucleotides are TGTGCCAGCAGCGCCGGGACAGTCGGGTCACCCCTCCACTTT. This sequence encodes CASSAGTVGSPLHF. Full variable domain (remainder filled in from reference TRBV2 and TRBJ1-6): EPEVTQTPSHQVTQMGQEVILRCVPISNHLYFYWYRQILGQKVEFLVSFYNNEISEKSEIFDDQFSVERPDGSNFTLKIRSTKLEDSAMYFCASSAGTVGSPLHFGNGTRLTVT.

The chain uses TRBV15 and TRBJ1-5; weak D call: TRBD1 (6 bases). V lost 3 bases to trimming and J lost 2 bases, with 11 bases between them. This CDR3 has 15 amino acids. CDR1 is LNHNV and CDR2 is YYDKDF in the germline V gene (reference sequence). The CDR3 DNA reads TGTGCCACCAGCAGGGGACAAGTGGGCAATCAGCCCCAGCATTTT. Its translation: CATSRGQVGNQPQHF.

This clone is categorized as medium-sized (0.01 to 0.1%). The CDR3 loop reads CASSPQGLGLDCTF. CDR3 DNA: TGTGCCAGCAGCCCCCAGGGACTTGGGCTAGATTGCACCTTC. The V gene is TRBV7-2, the J gene TRBJ1-2; weak D call: TRBD1 (5 bases). The germline V gene has CDR1 SGHTA and CDR2 FQGNSA. CDR3 length: 14 residues. V lost 5 bases and J 13 bases, leaving 23 bases between the germline ends.

The V and J genes are TRBV27 and TRBJ1-6; D is ambiguous. The germline V and J ends were trimmed by 2 bases and 6 bases, with 11 bases remaining between them. The germline V gene has CDR1 MNHEY and CDR2 SMNVEV (reference sequence). This CDR3 contains 15 residues. The CDR3 loop is CASSLTPGGNSPLHF. Here the CDR3 DNA reads TGTGCCAGCAGTTTAACTCCGGGAGGTAATTCACCCCTCCACTTT.

This CDR3 reads CASSQGVAGVTDTQYF. As DNA, the CDR3 is TGCGCCAGCAGCCAAGGCGTGGCAGGCGTCACAGATACGCAGTATTTT. The chain combines TRBV4-1 with TRBJ2-3; D is uncertain. CDR3 length: 16 amino acids. Trimming pared 1 base from V and 2 bases from J, leaving 13 bases between. CDR1 is MGHRA and CDR2 is YSYEKL in the germline V gene.

The rearrangement uses TRBV30 and TRBJ1-6; 10 nucleotides align to TRBD1. The trim removed 5 bases at V and 9 bases at J, leaving 4 bases unmatched. Germline V gene sequence: CDR1 GTSNPN, CDR2 SVGIG (reference sequence). CDR3 length equals 13 residues. The CDR3 loop is CAWDDRGRSPLHF. CDR3 coding DNA: TGTGCCTGGGATGACAGGGGGCGTTCACCCCTCCACTTT.

V usage is TRBV5-1 and J usage is TRBJ2-3; 7 bases are shared with TRBD1. Germline CDR1 SGHRS, CDR2 YFSETQ. Unmatched junction bases numbered 7, after V lost 0 bases and J lost 6 bases. This CDR3 spans 15 amino acids. The CDR3: CASSLGQGISDTQYF. CDR3 DNA: TGCGCCAGCAGCTTGGGACAGGGAATCAGTGATACGCAGTATTTT.